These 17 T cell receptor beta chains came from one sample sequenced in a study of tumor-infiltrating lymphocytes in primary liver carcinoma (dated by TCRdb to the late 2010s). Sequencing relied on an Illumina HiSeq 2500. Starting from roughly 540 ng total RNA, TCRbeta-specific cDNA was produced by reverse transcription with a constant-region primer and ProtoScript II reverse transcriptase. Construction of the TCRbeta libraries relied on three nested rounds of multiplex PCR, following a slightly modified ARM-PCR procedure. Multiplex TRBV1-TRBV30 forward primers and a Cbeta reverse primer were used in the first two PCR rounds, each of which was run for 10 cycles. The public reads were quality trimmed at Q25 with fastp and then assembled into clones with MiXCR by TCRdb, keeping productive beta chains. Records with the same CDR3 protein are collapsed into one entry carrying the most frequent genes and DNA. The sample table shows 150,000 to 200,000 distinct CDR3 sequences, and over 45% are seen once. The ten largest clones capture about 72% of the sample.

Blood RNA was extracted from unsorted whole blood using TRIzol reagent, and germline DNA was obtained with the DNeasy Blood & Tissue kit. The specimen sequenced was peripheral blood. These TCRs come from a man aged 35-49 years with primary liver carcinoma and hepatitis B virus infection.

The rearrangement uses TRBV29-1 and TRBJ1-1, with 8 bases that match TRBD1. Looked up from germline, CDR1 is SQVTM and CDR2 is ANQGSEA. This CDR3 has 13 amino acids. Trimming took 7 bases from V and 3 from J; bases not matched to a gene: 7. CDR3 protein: CSAKQGEDTEAFF. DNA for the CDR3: TGCAGCGCTAAACAGGGGGAGGACACTGAAGCTTTCTTT. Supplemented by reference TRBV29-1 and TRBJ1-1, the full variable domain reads SAVISQKPSRDICQRGTSLTIQCQVDSQVTMMFWYRQQPGQSLTLIATANQGSEATYESGFVIDKFPISRPNLTFSTLTVSNMSPEDSSIYLCSAKQGEDTEAFFGQGTRLTVV.

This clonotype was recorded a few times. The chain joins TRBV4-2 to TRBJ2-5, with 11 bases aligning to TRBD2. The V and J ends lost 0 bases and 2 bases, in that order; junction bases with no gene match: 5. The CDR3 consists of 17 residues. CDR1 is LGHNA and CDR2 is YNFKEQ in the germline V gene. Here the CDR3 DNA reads TGTGCCAGCAGCCAAGAAAAGCTAGCGGGGGGACAAGAGACCCAGTACTTC. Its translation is CASSQEKLAGGQETQYF.

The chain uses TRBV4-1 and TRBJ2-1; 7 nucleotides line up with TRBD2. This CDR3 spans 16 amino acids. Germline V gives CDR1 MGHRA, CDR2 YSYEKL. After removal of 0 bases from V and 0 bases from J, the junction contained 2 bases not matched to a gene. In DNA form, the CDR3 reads TGCGCCAGCAGCCAAGAGGTAGCGGGCTCCTACAATGAGCAGTTCTTC. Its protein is CASSQEVAGSYNEQFF.

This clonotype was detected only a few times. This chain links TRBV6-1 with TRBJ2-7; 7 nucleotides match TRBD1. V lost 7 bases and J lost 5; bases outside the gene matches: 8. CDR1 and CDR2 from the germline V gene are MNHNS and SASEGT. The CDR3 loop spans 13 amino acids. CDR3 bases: TGTGCCAGCAATCGACAGGGTTCCAACGAGCAGTACTTC. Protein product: CASNRQGSNEQYF.

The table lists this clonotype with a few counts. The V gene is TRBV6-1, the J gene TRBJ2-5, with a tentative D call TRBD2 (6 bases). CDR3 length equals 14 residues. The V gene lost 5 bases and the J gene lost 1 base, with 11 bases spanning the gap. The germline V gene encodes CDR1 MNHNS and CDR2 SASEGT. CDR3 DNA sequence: TGTGCCAGCAGTTCGGGGGAGTCCCAAGAGACCCAGTACTTC. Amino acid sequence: CASSSGESQETQYF.

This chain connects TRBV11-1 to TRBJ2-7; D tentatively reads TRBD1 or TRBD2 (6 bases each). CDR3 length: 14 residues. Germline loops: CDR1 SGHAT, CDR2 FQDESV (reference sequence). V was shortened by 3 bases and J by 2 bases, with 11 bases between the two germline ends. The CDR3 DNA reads TGTGCCAGCAGCTTGAGGGGGGCTGCCTACGAGCAGTACTTC. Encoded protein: CASSLRGAAYEQYF.

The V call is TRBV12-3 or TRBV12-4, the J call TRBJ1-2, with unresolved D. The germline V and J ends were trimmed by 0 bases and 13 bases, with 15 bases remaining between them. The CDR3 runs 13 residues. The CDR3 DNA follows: TGTGCCAGCAGTTTAGCTCCGGATGGCGCTAGCACCTTC. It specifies CASSLAPDGASTF.

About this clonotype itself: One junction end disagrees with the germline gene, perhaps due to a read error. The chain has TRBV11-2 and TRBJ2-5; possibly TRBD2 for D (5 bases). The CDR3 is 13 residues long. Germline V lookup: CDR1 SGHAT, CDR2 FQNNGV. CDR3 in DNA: TGTGCCAGCAGCTTAGAGGCCCCCGGGATCCAGTATTTC. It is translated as CASSLEAPGIQYF.

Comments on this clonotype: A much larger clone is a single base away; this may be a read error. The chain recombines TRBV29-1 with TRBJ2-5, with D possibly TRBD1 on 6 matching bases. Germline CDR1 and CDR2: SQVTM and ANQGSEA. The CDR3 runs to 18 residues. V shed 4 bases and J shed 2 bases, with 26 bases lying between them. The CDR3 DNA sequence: TGCAGCGTTGTCTTCGTGGAATTTCGGACAGATTTTCAAGAGACCCAGTACTTC. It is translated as CSVVFVEFRTDFQETQYF.

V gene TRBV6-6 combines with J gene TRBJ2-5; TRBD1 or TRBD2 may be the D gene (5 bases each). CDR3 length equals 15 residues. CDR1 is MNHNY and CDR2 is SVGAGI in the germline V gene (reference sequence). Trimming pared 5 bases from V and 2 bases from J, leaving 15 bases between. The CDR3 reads CASSAWGTGQETQYF. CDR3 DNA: TGTGCCAGCAGTGCATGGGGGACGGGACAAGAGACCCAGTACTTC.

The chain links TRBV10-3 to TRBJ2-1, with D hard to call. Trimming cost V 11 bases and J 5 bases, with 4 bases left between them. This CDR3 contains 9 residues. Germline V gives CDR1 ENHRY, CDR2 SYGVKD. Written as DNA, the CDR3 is TGTGCCCTCCACAATGAGCAGTTCTTC. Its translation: CALHNEQFF.

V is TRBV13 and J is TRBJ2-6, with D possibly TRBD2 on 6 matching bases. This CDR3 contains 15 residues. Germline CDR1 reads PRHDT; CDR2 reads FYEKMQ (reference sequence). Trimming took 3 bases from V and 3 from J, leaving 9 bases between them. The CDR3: CASSFWGDGANVLTF. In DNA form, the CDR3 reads TGTGCCAGCAGCTTCTGGGGGGATGGGGCCAACGTCCTGACTTTC.

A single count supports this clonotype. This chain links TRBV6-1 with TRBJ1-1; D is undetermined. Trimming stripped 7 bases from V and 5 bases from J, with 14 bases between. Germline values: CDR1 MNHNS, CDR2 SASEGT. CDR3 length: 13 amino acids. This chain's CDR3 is CASNRDGVTEAFF. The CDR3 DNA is TGTGCCAGCAACCGTGATGGGGTGACTGAAGCTTTCTTT.

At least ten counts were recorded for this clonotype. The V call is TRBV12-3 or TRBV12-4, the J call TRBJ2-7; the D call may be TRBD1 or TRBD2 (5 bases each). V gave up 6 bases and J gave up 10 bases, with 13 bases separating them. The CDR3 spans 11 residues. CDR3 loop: CASSHSRDQYF. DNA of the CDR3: TGTGCCAGCAGCCATAGCCGGGACCAGTACTTC.

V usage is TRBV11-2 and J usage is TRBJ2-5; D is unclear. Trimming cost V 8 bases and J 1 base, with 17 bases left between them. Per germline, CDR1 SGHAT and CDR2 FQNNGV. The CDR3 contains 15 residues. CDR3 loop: CASSLKGEAQETQYF. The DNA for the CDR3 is TGTGCCAGCTCCCTAAAGGGCGAAGCCCAAGAGACCCAGTACTTC.

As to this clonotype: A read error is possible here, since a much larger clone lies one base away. CDR3: CASSPGTSGAYKNEKYF. In DNA form, the CDR3 reads TGTGCCAGCAGCCCAGGGACTAGCGGGGCCTATAAGAACGAGAAGTACTTC. This sequence joins TRBV11-2 and TRBJ2-7; 13 bases match TRBD2. Germline V gene sequence: CDR1 SGHAT, CDR2 FQNNGV. The CDR3 covers 17 residues.

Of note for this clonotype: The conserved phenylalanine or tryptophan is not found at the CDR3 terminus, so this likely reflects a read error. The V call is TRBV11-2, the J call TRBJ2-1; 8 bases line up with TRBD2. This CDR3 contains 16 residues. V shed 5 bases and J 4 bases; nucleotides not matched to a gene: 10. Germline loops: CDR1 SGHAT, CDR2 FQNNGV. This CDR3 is CASSRQQAGDYNEQFL. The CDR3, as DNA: TGTGCCAGCAGCCGTCAACAAGCGGGAGATTACAATGAGCAGTTCCTC.